Given below is one T cell receptor (beta chain) in context. Its antigen is not known. The sample belongs to a study of CD8 T cells in ankylosing spondylitis. Study outcomes and limitations: Researchers reportedly found disease-linked clones significantly enriched in matched ankylosing spondylitis synovial fluid. A TCR beta motif made of fewer than 10 highly homologous variants seemed typical of ankylosing spondylitis blood.

TCRdb independently ran MiXCR on the 5' RACE reads; one entry per CDR3 protein. This sample yields some 270,000 distinct CDR3 sequences, of which approximately 20% are seen a single time; roughly a third belongs to the top ten. Germline CDR1 and CDR2: PRHDT and FYEKMQ (reference sequence). V dropped 5 bases and J dropped 9 bases, with 23 bases sitting between them. The CDR3 contains 15 residues. This receptor was obtained from a male donor with ankylosing spondylitis or in good health (not recorded which). Sequenced material: blood, either unsorted or a sorted T cell fraction (not recorded which). The V and J genes are TRBV13 and TRBJ2-7, with D possibly being TRBD1 (6 bases). CDR3 residues: CASSRQADWIAGQYF. Written as DNA, the CDR3 is TGTGCCAGCAGCCGACAGGCAGACTGGATCGCAGGGCAGTACTTC.